These 32 T cell receptor beta chains came from one sample sequenced in a study of T-cell memory formation after mild COVID-19. In TCRdb, the 5' RACE reads were re-called with MiXCR into one record per CDR3 protein. The data show under 550,000 distinct CDR3 sequences, about 18% seen once. Sequences were obtained from PBMCs or a T cell subset sorted from them (not recorded which). The receptors here all came from an adult woman who had mild COVID-19 (a few samples of this study predate the infection). Cell type and time point are not known.

This clonotype showed up just a few times. The chain is built from TRBV2 and TRBJ2-7, with 10 bases matching TRBD2. Germline-derived CDR1 and CDR2 are SNHLY and FYNNEI. Losses at the gene ends were 7 bases for V and 2 bases for J; bases not matched to a gene: 8. The CDR3 sequence is 15 residues long. CDR3 amino acids: CASNRLAGITYEQYF. DNA for the CDR3: TGTGCCAGCAACAGACTAGCGGGCATTACCTACGAGCAGTACTTC.

This clonotype was counted between two and nine times. The J gene is TRBJ2-2, the V gene TRBV29-1; 9 bases line up with TRBD1. V trimming: 4 bases; J trimming: 3 bases; junction bases outside the gene matches: 6. Germline CDR1 reads SQVTM; CDR2 reads ANQGSEA. The CDR3 loop spans 15 amino acids. The CDR3 region has the DNA TGCAGCGTTGGGGCGACAGGGGGTTACACCGGGGAGCTGTTTTTT. Protein product: CSVGATGGYTGELFF.

The CDR3 spells CAWSPVSGGAIGELFF. DNA for the CDR3: TGTGCCTGGAGCCCCGTTAGCGGGGGGGCGATCGGGGAGCTGTTTTTT. The chain recombines TRBV30 with TRBJ2-2; TRBD2 matches 11 bases. This CDR3 is 16 amino acids long. CDR1 and CDR2 from the germline V gene are GTSNPN and SVGIG (reference sequence). The ends lost 3 bases at V and 7 bases at J; junction bases unmatched: 10.

This clonotype showed up just a few times. The chain recombines TRBV5-4 with TRBJ2-7; the match to TRBD2 covers 7 bases. CDR1 SGHNT and CDR2 YYREEE come from the germline V gene (reference sequence). The CDR3 extends over 14 amino acids. Trimming removed 3 bases from V and 2 bases from J; junction bases left unmatched: 5. DNA for the CDR3: TGTGCCAGCAGCTCCCGCGGGGGTACCTACGAGCAGTACTTC. It translates to CASSSRGGTYEQYF. Combining the CDR3 with reference TRBV5-4 and TRBJ2-7 gives the whole variable domain ETGVTQSPTHLIKTRGQQVTLRCSSQSGHNTVSWYQQALGQGPQFIFQYYREEENGRGNFPPRFSGLQFPNYSSELNVNALELDDSALYLCASSSRGGTYEQYFGPGTRLTVT.

The genes are TRBV12-5 and TRBJ1-1, with a tentative D call TRBD1 (5 bases). Trimming pared 5 bases from V and 1 base from J, leaving 8 bases between. Germline CDR1 is LGHNT and CDR2 is FRNRAP. This CDR3 region has 13 residues. The CDR3 DNA is TGTGCTAGTGGTGCGGGACGGAACACTGAAGCTTTCTTT. Protein: CASGAGRNTEAFF.

The chain carries TRBV11-2 and TRBJ2-1; 10 bases align to TRBD2. The length of the CDR3 is 16 residues. V shed 4 bases, J shed 9 bases, and the junction held 12 bases outside the gene matches. The V gene's germline CDR1 is SGHAT and CDR2 FQNNGV. The CDR3 loop is CASSSQGSGGAAEQFF. For the CDR3, the DNA is TGTGCCAGCAGCTCCCAAGGCAGCGGGGGGGCCGCTGAGCAGTTCTTC.

A few counts support this clonotype. The rearrangement uses TRBV7-9 and TRBJ1-1; 7 bases are shared with TRBD1. Germline CDR1 SEHNR, CDR2 FQNEAQ (reference sequence). This CDR3 has 17 amino acids. With V trimmed by 5 bases and J by 0 bases, 12 bases remained unmatched. The CDR3 bases are TGTGCCAGCAGCCAGGGACAGTTTGGTCAAGTGAACACTGAAGCTTTCTTT. Its translation: CASSQGQFGQVNTEAFF.

The chain employs TRBV12-3 or TRBV12-4 and TRBJ2-1; 8 positions match TRBD1. The CDR3 is 14 amino acids. Trimming at V came to 5 bases and at J to 7 bases, leaving 7 bases not matched to a gene. CDR3 sequence (DNA): TGTGCCAGCAGTCCCCGCGACAGGGGAAATGAGCAGTTCTTC. Translated: CASSPRDRGNEQFF.

This clonotype was counted a few times. V and J are TRBV7-2 and TRBJ1-2; the D is unclear. Germline CDR1 is SGHTA and CDR2 is FQGNSA. The V and J ends lost 3 bases and 5 bases respectively, with 19 bases between them. The CDR3 length is 16 residues. CDR3: CASSFLRGGLWYGYTF. The CDR3 coding sequence is TGTGCCAGCAGCTTCCTCAGAGGAGGTTTGTGGTATGGCTACACCTTC.

Only a few counts were recorded for this clonotype. This sequence joins TRBV12-3 or TRBV12-4 and TRBJ2-1; TRBD2 matches at 7 bases. This CDR3 comprises 14 residues. V dropped 6 bases and J dropped 0; count of bases not matched to a gene: 2. CDR3 coding DNA: TGTGCCAGCAGGCGGGGGAGCTCCTACAATGAGCAGTTCTTC. Translating gives CASRRGSSYNEQFF.

This clonotype was counted only a few times. The chain employs TRBV7-9 and TRBJ2-7; no firm D call. Germline CDR1 SEHNR, CDR2 FQNEAQ (reference sequence). V lost 0 bases, J lost 0 bases, and 9 bases lay in between. This CDR3 comprises 15 residues. The CDR3 spells CASSLAGRSSYEQYF. The CDR3 nucleotides read TGTGCCAGCAGCTTAGCGGGCAGGTCCTCCTACGAGCAGTACTTC.

V is TRBV12-3 or TRBV12-4 and J is TRBJ2-7, with D maybe TRBD1 (7 bases). V shed 8 bases and J shed 6 bases, with 20 bases lying between them. The CDR3 extends over 14 amino acids. CDR3 sequence: CASGRGTAPTEQYF. The CDR3, as DNA: TGTGCCAGCGGCCGCGGGACAGCACCCACCGAGCAGTACTTC.

This clonotype showed up just a few times. V and J are TRBV12-3 or TRBV12-4 and TRBJ1-1; 7 nucleotides match TRBD1. The CDR3 runs to 12 residues. V was clipped by 7 bases and J by 6 bases; unmatched bases: 5. CDR3 DNA: TGTGCCAGCAAGATCACAGGGGCTGAAGCTTTCTTT. Translating it yields CASKITGAEAFF.

This clonotype was seen more than once but under ten times. CDR3 nucleotide sequence: TGTGCCAGCAGCTTAGCGCCATGGGCTGAAGCTTTCTTT. It yields the protein CASSLAPWAEAFF. The V gene is TRBV7-2, the J gene TRBJ1-1, with unresolved D. The CDR3 length is 13 residues. V was pared by 0 bases and J by 6 bases, with 8 bases between. Germline V CDR1 and CDR2: SGHTA, FQGNSA.

This clonotype was recorded many times. The chain has TRBV7-9 and TRBJ2-7; the D is unclear. Trimming removed 1 base from V and 7 bases from J, with 11 bases in between. Germline V gene lookup returns CDR1 SEHNR and CDR2 FQNEAQ (reference sequence). The CDR3 runs to 13 residues. The CDR3: CASSLGNPMEQYF. In nucleotides, the CDR3 is TGTGCCAGCAGCTTAGGGAACCCAATGGAGCAGTACTTC.

The rearrangement joins TRBV12-3 or TRBV12-4 to TRBJ1-6; D gene uncertain. V was pared by 3 bases and J by 6 bases, with 15 bases between. The CDR3 is 16 amino acids. In DNA, the CDR3 is TGTGCCAGCAGTTTTCGGGGTCCCCAGACTAATTCACCCCTCCACTTT. This codes for CASSFRGPQTNSPLHF.

This clonotype has just a few counts. The chain is built from TRBV6-5 and TRBJ2-1; D is ambiguous. V was cut by 3 bases and J by 0 bases, with 6 bases left in between. The CDR3 extends over 14 amino acids. Germline CDR1 MNHEY, CDR2 SVGAGI. The CDR3 DNA is TGTGCCAGCAGTTATTCCCGCTCCTACAATGAGCAGTTCTTC. This codes for CASSYSRSYNEQFF.

The chain joins TRBV6-5 to TRBJ2-5, with TRBD2 identical over 7 bases. Trimming cost V 8 bases and J 4 bases; bases outside gene matches: 4. Germline CDR1 and CDR2: MNHEY and SVGAGI. CDR3 length: 12 residues. The CDR3 DNA reads as TGTGCCAGCGGACTAGGGCGAGAGACCCAGTACTTC. It yields the protein CASGLGRETQYF.

The CDR3 region is CASSLVRQGTGELFF. As DNA, the CDR3 is TGTGCCAGCAGTTTAGTCCGACAGGGGACCGGGGAGCTGTTTTTT. V is TRBV6-6 and J is TRBJ2-2, with 8 nucleotides matching TRBD1. This CDR3 spans 15 amino acids. Germline lookup yields CDR1 MNHNY and CDR2 SVGAGI (reference sequence). V trimming: 4 bases; J trimming: 5 bases; junction bases outside the gene matches: 6.

This clonotype was seen a handful of times. The chain employs TRBV4-2 and TRBJ2-7; no firm D call. The CDR3 loop spans 13 amino acids. Germline assignment: CDR1 LGHNA and CDR2 YNFKEQ. V shed 1 base and J shed 0 bases, with 4 bases lying between them. The CDR3 DNA follows: TGTGCCAGCAGCCAAGCCCACTCCTACGAGCAGTACTTC. Translating it yields CASSQAHSYEQYF.

The chain uses TRBV7-9 and TRBJ2-1; 7 nucleotides match TRBD2. Germline trimming cut 5 bases from V and 2 bases from J; bases unmatched to any gene: 18. The V gene's germline CDR1 is SEHNR and CDR2 FQNEAQ (reference sequence). The length of the CDR3 is 19 residues. The CDR3 reads CASSPGPGLAVRTYNEQFF. CDR3 nucleotide sequence: TGTGCCAGCAGCCCCGGGCCCGGGCTAGCGGTCCGCACCTACAATGAGCAGTTCTTC.

The chain employs TRBV18 and TRBJ1-2, with D maybe TRBD1 (5 bases). Germline V gene sequence: CDR1 KGHSH, CDR2 LQKENI. The CDR3 is made up of 15 amino acids. Trimming shortened V by 0 bases and J by 8 bases, and 16 bases separated the two germline ends. CDR3 in DNA: TGTGCCAGCTCACCACCTCCGGGCAGGGACCACGGCTACACCTTC. Residues: CASSPPPGRDHGYTF.

This chain uses TRBV6-1 with TRBJ1-2; 8 bases line up with TRBD1. The CDR3 covers 16 residues. Germline V gene data show CDR1 as MNHNS and CDR2 as SASEGT. The trim removed 7 bases at V and 0 bases at J, leaving 10 bases unmatched. The CDR3 loop reads CASNKDGTGANYGYTF. The CDR3 bases are TGTGCCAGCAACAAAGACGGGACAGGTGCTAACTATGGCTACACCTTC.

The V call is TRBV6-2 or TRBV6-3, the J call TRBJ1-1, with D perhaps matching TRBD1 (5 bases). The V gene's germline CDR1 is MNHEY and CDR2 SVGEGT. The CDR3 covers 13 residues. The V and J ends lost 6 bases and 8 bases respectively, with 16 bases between them. In DNA form, the CDR3 reads TGTGCCAGCAGCGAACCGGGGCCGTGGGAAGCTTTCTTT. This encodes CASSEPGPWEAFF.

This clonotype was detected once. Without the conserved terminal phenylalanine or tryptophan, this CDR3 likely stems from a read error. V and J are TRBV7-6 and TRBJ2-7; D perhaps matches TRBD2 (5 bases). The CDR3 is 14 residues long. With 5 bases removed from V and 1 base from J, the gap between germline ends came to 12 bases. Germline loops: CDR1 SGHVS, CDR2 FNYEAQ. The CDR3 DNA sequence: TGTGCCAGCAGCCGGGAACCCGGATCCTACGAGCAGTACTAC. Translating it yields CASSREPGSYEQYY.

This clonotype was detected only a few times. The chain couples TRBV7-2 to TRBJ1-5, with D tentatively TRBD1 (6 bases). Trimming took off 1 base at V and 2 bases at J, with 9 bases between the two ends. This CDR3 has 15 amino acids. CDR1 is SGHTA and CDR2 is FQGNSA in the germline V gene. The CDR3: CASSLEQGGNQPQHF. CDR3 bases: TGTGCCAGCAGCTTAGAACAGGGAGGCAATCAGCCCCAGCATTTT.

This clonotype occurred a few times. The chain joins TRBV6-5 to TRBJ2-2; 12 bases fit TRBD2. With 6 bases clipped from V and 3 bases from J, the junction kept 5 bases outside the gene matches. The length of the CDR3 is 16 residues. Germline loops: CDR1 MNHEY, CDR2 SVGAGI. CDR3 residues: CASRSGTSGHTGELFF. In DNA form, the CDR3 reads TGTGCCAGCAGAAGTGGGACTAGCGGGCACACCGGGGAGCTGTTTTTT.

V and J are TRBV19 and TRBJ1-6; no firm D call. The CDR3 runs 16 residues. Trimming removed 6 bases from V and 0 bases from J, with 12 bases in between. Per the germline V gene, CDR1 is LNHDA and CDR2 is SQIVND (reference sequence). The CDR3: CASSPAVNSYNSPLHF. The CDR3 region has the DNA TGTGCCAGTAGCCCCGCCGTAAACTCCTATAATTCACCCCTCCACTTT.

The chain carries TRBV7-7 and TRBJ2-1, with D tentatively TRBD1 (6 bases). Germline V gene sequence: CDR1 SSHAT, CDR2 FNYEAQ (reference sequence). The CDR3 covers 14 residues. V was shortened by 5 bases and J by 5 bases, with 13 bases between the two germline ends. CDR3 in DNA: TGTGCCAGCAGCCCAGAAAGGACAGACAATGAGCAGTTCTTC. Amino acid sequence: CASSPERTDNEQFF.

There are many counts of this clonotype. The chain uses TRBV5-1 and TRBJ2-7; D is perhaps TRBD1 (6 bases). The V gene lost 2 bases and the J gene lost 2 bases, with 14 bases spanning the gap. CDR3 size: 15 residues. In germline, CDR1 is SGHRS, CDR2 YFSETQ. CDR3 in amino acids: CASSFKLDSTYEQYF. Written as DNA, the CDR3 is TGCGCCAGCAGCTTCAAACTGGACAGTACCTACGAGCAGTACTTC.

A few counts support this clonotype. The chain carries TRBV30 and TRBJ2-1; 10 positions agree with TRBD2. This CDR3 contains 17 residues. V dropped 1 base and J dropped 1; count of bases not matched to a gene: 7. Germline-derived CDR1 and CDR2 are GTSNPN and SVGIG (reference sequence). The CDR3 region has the DNA TGTGCCTGGAGTGAATCGCTACTAGCGGGGTCCTACAATGAGCAGTTCTTC. This codes for CAWSESLLAGSYNEQFF. The complete variable domain, with remaining parts taken from reference TRBV30 and TRBJ2-1, reads SQTIHQWPATLVQPVGSPLSLECTVEGTSNPNLYWYRQAAGRGLQLLFYSVGIGQISSEVPQNLSASRPQDRQFILSSKKLLLSDSGFYLCAWSESLLAGSYNEQFFGPGTRLTVL.

Concerning this clonotype itself: A single base separates this from a much larger clone, so it may be a read error. The chain uses TRBV5-4 and TRBJ1-1; a possible D gene is TRBD1 (6 bases). Germline CDR1 and CDR2: SGHNT and YYREEE (reference sequence). Trimming took 3 bases from V and 1 from J, leaving 10 bases between them. This CDR3 comprises 14 residues. The CDR3 DNA reads TGTGCCAGCAGCTCCCGGGACAAGAACACTGAAGCTTTCTTT. Translation: CASSSRDKNTEAFF.